This T cell receptor (beta chain) came from a study of T cells in Graves' hyperthyroidism and ophthalmopathy. What was amplified from RNA transcripts were TCR beta CDR3 regions. Primed by the HTBI set, a first-round RT-PCR was run on the TCR CDR3. TCRdb called the multiplex PCR reads again in MiXCR, with one record for every CDR3 protein. This table has hundreds of thousands of distinct CDR3 sequences, 15% to 20% appearing once. This clonotype has only a few counts. Out of 10 ml of fresh peripheral blood came the PBMCs. This sequence was found in a woman aged 25 to 39 with Graves' hyperthyroidism. Sequencing was performed on blood.

CDR3 in DNA: TGTGCCAGCAGTTCCTCAGGGGAAGGCGAGACCCAGTACTTC. It codes for CASSSSGEGETQYF. V gene TRBV6-1 combines with J gene TRBJ2-5, with a weak D call TRBD1 (6 bases). In germline, CDR1 is MNHNS, CDR2 SASEGT. The CDR3 covers 14 residues. Trimming took 5 bases from V and 5 from J, leaving 15 bases between them.